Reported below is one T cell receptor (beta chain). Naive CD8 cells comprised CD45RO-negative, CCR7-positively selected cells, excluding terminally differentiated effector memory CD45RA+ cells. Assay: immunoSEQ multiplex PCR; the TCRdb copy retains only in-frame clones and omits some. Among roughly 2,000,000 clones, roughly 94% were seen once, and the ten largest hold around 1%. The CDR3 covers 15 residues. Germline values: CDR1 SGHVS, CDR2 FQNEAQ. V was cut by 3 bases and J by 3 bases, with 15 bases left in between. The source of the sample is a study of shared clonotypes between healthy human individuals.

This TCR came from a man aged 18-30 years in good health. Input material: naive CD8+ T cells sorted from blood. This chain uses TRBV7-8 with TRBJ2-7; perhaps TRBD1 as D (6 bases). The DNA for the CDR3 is TGTGCCAGCAGCTTGGAGGCTTACAGGGTCTACGAGCAGTACTTC. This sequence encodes CASSLEAYRVYEQYF. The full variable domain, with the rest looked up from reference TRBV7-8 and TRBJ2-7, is GAGVSQSPRYKVAKRGQDVALRCDPISGHVSLFWYQQALGQGPEFLTYFQNEAQLDKSGLPSDRFFAERPEGSVSTLKIQRTQQEDSAVYLCASSLEAYRVYEQYFGPGTRLTVT.